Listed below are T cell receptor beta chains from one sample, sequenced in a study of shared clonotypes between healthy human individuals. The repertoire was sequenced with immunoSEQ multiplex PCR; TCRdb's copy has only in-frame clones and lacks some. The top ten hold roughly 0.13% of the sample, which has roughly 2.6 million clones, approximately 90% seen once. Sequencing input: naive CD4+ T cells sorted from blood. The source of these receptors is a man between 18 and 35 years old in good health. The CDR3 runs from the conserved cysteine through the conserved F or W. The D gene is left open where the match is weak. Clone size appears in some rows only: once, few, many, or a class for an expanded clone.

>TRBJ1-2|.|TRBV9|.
CASSVDHPGNYGYTF
TGTGCCAGCAGCGTAGACCACCCCGGTAACTATGGCTACACCTTC
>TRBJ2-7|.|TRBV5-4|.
CASSSAPIRDGYEQYF
TGTGCCAGCAGCTCGGCGCCTATCCGGGACGGTTACGAGCAGTACTTC
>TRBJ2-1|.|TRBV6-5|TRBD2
CASSYSLAGYNEQFF
TGTGCCAGCAGTTACTCCCTAGCGGGCTACAATGAGCAGTTCTTC
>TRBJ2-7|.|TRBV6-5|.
CASSYSGLGQYF
TGTGCCAGCAGTTACTCCGGCCTGGGGCAGTACTTC
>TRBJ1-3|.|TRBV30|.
CAQQGSGNTIYF
TGTGCCCAACAGGGCTCTGGAAACACCATATATTTT
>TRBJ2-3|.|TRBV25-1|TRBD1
CASSESLLGQGADTQYF
TGTGCCAGCAGTGAATCTCTGTTGGGACAGGGTGCAGATACGCAGTATTTT
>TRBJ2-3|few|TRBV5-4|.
CASSLPAADTQYF
TGTGCCAGCAGCTTGCCAGCGGCAGATACGCAGTATTTT
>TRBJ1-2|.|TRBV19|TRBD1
CASSETGGGYTF
TGTGCCAGTAGTGAGACAGGGGGTGGCTACACCTTC
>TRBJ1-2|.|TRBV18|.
CASSSQATGYTF
TGTGCCAGCTCATCGCAAGCCACTGGCTACACCTTC
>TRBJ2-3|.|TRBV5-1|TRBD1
CASSWRTGGATDTQYF
TGCGCCAGCAGCTGGCGGACAGGGGGCGCCACAGATACGCAGTATTTT
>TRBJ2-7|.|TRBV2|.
CASSEALGSPFEQYF
TGTGCCAGCAGTGAAGCGCTGGGGTCCCCCTTCGAGCAGTACTTC
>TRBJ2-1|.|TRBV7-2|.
CASSLDSGLNEQFF
TGTGCCAGCAGCTTAGATTCGGGGCTCAATGAGCAGTTCTTC
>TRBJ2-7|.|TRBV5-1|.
CASSLWAKSDYEQYF
TGCGCCAGCAGCTTGTGGGCGAAATCGGACTACGAGCAGTACTTC
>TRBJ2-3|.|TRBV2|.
CASSGDLVDTQYF
TGTGCCAGCAGTGGAGACTTAGTGGATACGCAGTATTTT
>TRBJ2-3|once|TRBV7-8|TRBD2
CASSLVWSGDTDTQYF
TGTGCCAGCAGCTTAGTCTGGAGCGGGGACACAGATACGCAGTATTTT
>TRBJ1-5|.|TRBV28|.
CASRQGFSNQPQHF
TGTGCCAGCAGACAGGGTTTCAGCAATCAGCCCCAGCATTTT
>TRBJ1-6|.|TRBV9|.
CASSADHGSSYNSPLHF
TGTGCCAGCAGCGCCGATCACGGTAGCTCCTATAATTCACCCCTCCACTTT
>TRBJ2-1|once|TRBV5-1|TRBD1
CASSGRDREFGPGTLNEQFF
TGCGCCAGCAGCGGCCGGGACAGGGAATTCGGTCCGGGTACCTTGAATGAGCAGTTCTTC
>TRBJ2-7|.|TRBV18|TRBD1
CASSPGDRGVYEQYF
TGTGCCAGCTCACCAGGGGACAGGGGCGTCTACGAGCAGTACTTC
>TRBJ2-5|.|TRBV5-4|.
CASSSDRLGRETQYF
TGTGCCAGCAGCTCCGACAGGTTGGGGAGGGAGACCCAGTACTTC
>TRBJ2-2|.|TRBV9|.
CASSARGSAGSTGELFF
TGTGCCAGCAGCGCCCGTGGGTCGGCGGGGAGCACCGGGGAGCTGTTTTTT
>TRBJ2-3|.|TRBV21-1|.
CASRRARTGGTDTQYF
TGTGCCAGCAGGCGGGCGAGGACAGGGGGCACAGATACGCAGTATTTT
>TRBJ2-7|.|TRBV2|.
CASSGTDLGEQYF
TGTGCCAGCAGTGGGACGGACTTAGGTGAGCAGTACTTC
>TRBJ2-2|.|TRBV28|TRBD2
CASSSPGLAGGNTGELFF
TGTGCCAGCAGTTCACCGGGACTAGCGGGGGGCAACACCGGGGAGCTGTTTTTT
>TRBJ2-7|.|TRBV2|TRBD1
CASSGAAGTATYEQYF
TGTGCCAGCAGTGGGGCAGCCGGGACAGCCACCTACGAGCAGTACTTC
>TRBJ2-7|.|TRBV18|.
CASSPTRQGRDEQYF
TGTGCCAGCTCACCAACGCGCCAGGGCAGAGACGAGCAGTACTTC
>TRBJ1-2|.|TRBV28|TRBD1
CASSSDRVYGYTF
TGTGCCAGCAGTTCGGACAGGGTCTATGGCTACACCTTC
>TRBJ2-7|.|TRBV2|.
CASNIWARDSYEQYF
TGTGCCAGCAACATTTGGGCCCGGGATTCCTACGAGCAGTACTTC
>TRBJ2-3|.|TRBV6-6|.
CASRTPIGSTDTQYF
TGTGCCAGCAGAACCCCGATTGGGAGCACAGATACGCAGTATTTT
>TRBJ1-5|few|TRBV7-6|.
CASSLTRDQPQHF
TGTGCCAGCAGCTTAACACGGGATCAGCCCCAGCATTTT
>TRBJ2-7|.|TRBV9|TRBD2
CASSPTRLAGDFEQYF
TGTGCCAGCAGCCCTACGAGACTAGCGGGAGATTTTGAGCAGTACTTC
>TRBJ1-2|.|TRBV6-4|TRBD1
CASRKDREYGYTF
TGTGCCAGCCGGAAAGACAGGGAATATGGCTACACCTTC
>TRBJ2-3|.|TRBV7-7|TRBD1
CASSFGTGTDTQYF
TGTGCTAGCAGCTTTGGGACAGGCACAGATACGCAGTATTTT
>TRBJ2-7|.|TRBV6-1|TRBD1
CASTPGQANSYEQYF
TGTGCCAGCACCCCCGGACAGGCGAATTCCTACGAGCAGTACTTC
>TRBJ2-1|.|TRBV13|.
CASSLGDRGYNGQFF
TGTGCCAGCAGCTTAGGGGACAGAGGCTACAATGGGCAGTTCTTC
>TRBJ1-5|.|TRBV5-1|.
CASSFTDSPYQPQHF
TGCGCCAGCAGCTTTACCGACAGTCCCTATCAGCCCCAGCATTTT
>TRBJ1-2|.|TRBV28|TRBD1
CASYTQGGIYGYTF
TGTGCCAGCTACACACAGGGGGGGATCTATGGCTACACCTTC
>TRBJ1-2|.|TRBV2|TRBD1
CASSVSQGATSGYTF
TGTGCCAGCAGTGTTAGTCAGGGGGCGACCTCTGGCTACACCTTC
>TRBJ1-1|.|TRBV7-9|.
CASSRQGAMNTEAFF
TGTGCCAGCAGCCGCCAGGGAGCGATGAACACTGAAGCTTTCTTT
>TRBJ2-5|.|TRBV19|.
CASSIQMLGETQYF
TGTGCCAGTAGTATTCAGATGTTAGGGGAGACCCAGTACTTC
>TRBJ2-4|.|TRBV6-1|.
CASSGGRDIQYF
TGTGCCAGCAGTGGAGGTAGGGACATTCAGTACTTC
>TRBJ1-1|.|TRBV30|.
CAYLGNTMNTEAFF
TGTGCCTATCTAGGGAATACTATGAACACTGAAGCTTTCTTT
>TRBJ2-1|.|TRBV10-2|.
CASRSDQRDEQFF
TGCGCCAGCAGATCCGACCAGCGCGATGAGCAGTTCTTC
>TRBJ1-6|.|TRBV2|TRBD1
CASRGTGGNSPLHF
TGTGCCAGCAGGGGGACAGGGGGAAATTCACCCCTCCACTTT
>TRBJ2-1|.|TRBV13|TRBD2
CASSSRLPSGRSSEQFF
TGTGCCAGCAGCTCCCGTTTACCTAGCGGGAGGAGTAGTGAGCAGTTCTTC
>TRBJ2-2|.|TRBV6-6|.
CASRYSGNTGELFF
TGTGCCAGCAGATATAGTGGAAACACCGGGGAGCTGTTTTTT
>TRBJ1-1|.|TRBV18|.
CASSPPGGWNTEAFF
TGTGCCAGCTCACCACCGGGCGGTTGGAACACTGAAGCTTTCTTT
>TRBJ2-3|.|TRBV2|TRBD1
CASKRGDRGTDTQYF
TGTGCCAGTAAAAGGGGGGACAGGGGCACAGATACGCAGTATTTT
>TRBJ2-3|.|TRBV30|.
CAWSPPGLLADTQYF
TGTGCCTGGAGCCCTCCCGGGCTCCTGGCGGATACGCAGTATTTT
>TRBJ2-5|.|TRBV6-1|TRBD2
CASSGVGYGGETQYF
TGTGCCAGCAGTGGTGTCGGGTACGGGGGGGAGACCCAGTACTTC
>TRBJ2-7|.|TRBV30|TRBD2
CAWSRSWTSGGLDEQYF
TGTGCCTGGAGTAGATCCTGGACTAGCGGGGGGTTAGACGAGCAGTACTTC
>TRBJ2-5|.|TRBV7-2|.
CASSPASRETQYF
TGTGCCAGCAGCCCCGCTAGCAGGGAGACCCAGTACTTC
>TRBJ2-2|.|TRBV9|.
CASSFPKVGRNTGELFF
TGTGCCAGCAGCTTCCCGAAGGTCGGGAGGAACACCGGGGAGCTGTTTTTT
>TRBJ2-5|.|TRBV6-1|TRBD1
CASSERQGAGTQYF
TGTGCCAGCAGTGAAAGACAGGGGGCCGGGACCCAGTACTTC
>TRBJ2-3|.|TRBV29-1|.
CSVEGVDTQYF
TGCAGCGTTGAGGGGGTAGATACGCAGTATTTT